This entry lists 19 T cell receptor beta chains sequenced from one sample in a study of PD-1 blockade in mismatch repair-deficient tumors. Sequencing used immunoSEQ multiplex PCR; TCRdb keeps in-frame clones, though not all of them. The table shows roughly 130,000 clones, with about nine tenths occurring only once. This specimen consisted of peripheral blood, obtained approximately 70 weeks after starting pembrolizumab. All receptors derive from an adult with mismatch repair-deficient cancer.

The CDR3 is CASSDPLKSSRGYTF. The CDR3 bases are TGTGCCAGCAGTGACCCGTTAAAGTCCTCTCGTGGCTACACCTTC. The V and J genes are TRBV6-4 and TRBJ1-2; no definite D call. Trimming took off 2 bases at V and 7 bases at J, with 17 bases between the two ends. Germline values: CDR1 MRHNA, CDR2 SNTAGT. CDR3 length equals 15 residues.

The sample holds one count of this clone. The V gene is TRBV7-8, the J gene TRBJ1-5, with 8 bases aligning to TRBD1. Trimming at V came to 4 bases and at J to 1 base, leaving 6 bases not matched to a gene. Germline V lookup: CDR1 SGHVS, CDR2 FQNEAQ. The CDR3 spans 16 residues. The CDR3 loop reads CASSSRDRWSNQPQHF. The DNA of the CDR3 is TGTGCCAGCAGCTCCCGGGACAGGTGGAGCAATCAGCCCCAGCATTTT.

The chain joins TRBV7-2 to TRBJ2-1, with 10 bases fitting TRBD2. The CDR3 is made up of 15 amino acids. The V gene's germline CDR1 is SGHTA and CDR2 FQGNSA. The ends lost 5 bases at V and 3 bases at J; junction bases unmatched: 4. CDR3 region: CASSLLAGVYNEQFF. DNA for the CDR3: TGTGCCAGCAGCCTCCTAGCGGGGGTCTACAATGAGCAGTTCTTC.

The chain uses TRBV5-8 and TRBJ2-3; D is undetermined. The germline gives CDR1 SGHTS, CDR2 YDEGEE. Trimming took 4 bases from V and 4 from J, leaving 7 bases between them. The CDR3 contains 12 residues. CDR3 sequence (DNA): TGTGCCAGCAGCGGTAGACCAGATACGCAGTATTTT. Protein: CASSGRPDTQYF.

CDR3 region: CAISGRNEQFF. The CDR3 nucleotides read TGTGCCATTAGCGGGAGGAATGAGCAGTTCTTC. The chain is built from TRBV28 and TRBJ2-1; 10 bases agree with TRBD2. With V trimmed by 10 bases and J by 7 bases, 1 base remained unmatched. Germline V CDR1 and CDR2: MDHEN, SYDVKM. The CDR3 totals 11 residues.

This clone has a handful of counts. V gene TRBV18 combines with J gene TRBJ2-7; D is uncertain. The CDR3 length is 12 residues. Germline values: CDR1 KGHSH, CDR2 LQKENI. V dropped 3 bases and J dropped 7 bases, with 10 bases sitting between them. The CDR3 coding sequence is TGTGCCAGCTCACCTTCAGGATTTGAGCAGTACTTC. This translates into CASSPSGFEQYF.

The chain recombines TRBV5-1 with TRBJ2-3; 8 nucleotides agree with TRBD1. In germline, CDR1 is SGHRS, CDR2 YFSETQ. With 1 base clipped from V and 4 bases from J, the junction kept 5 bases outside the gene matches. The CDR3 is 15 amino acids. The CDR3 DNA reads as TGCGCCAGCAGCTTGCAGGGGGCGCAGGCAGATACGCAGTATTTT. It is translated as CASSLQGAQADTQYF.

The rearrangement joins TRBV11-3 to TRBJ2-7; either TRBD1 or TRBD2 may fit D (5 bases each). The CDR3 consists of 17 residues. Trimming shortened V by 5 bases and J by 3 bases, and 23 bases separated the two germline ends. CDR1 and CDR2 from the germline V gene are SGHNT and YENEEA. Here the CDR3 reads CASSTHSRAAGSYEQYF. The CDR3 DNA is TGTGCCAGCAGCACCCACTCCCGGGCGGCAGGGAGCTACGAGCAGTACTTC.

V and J are TRBV5-1 and TRBJ2-7, with TRBD1 identical over 7 bases. J was trimmed by 4 bases and V by 4 bases; bases with no gene match: 8. Germline CDR1 is SGHRS and CDR2 is YFSETQ. The CDR3 is 14 amino acids. This CDR3 reads CASSPDGTVYEQYF. CDR3 nucleotides: TGCGCCAGCAGCCCCGACGGGACAGTATACGAGCAGTACTTC.

The chain carries TRBV16 and TRBJ2-7, with 7 bases identical to TRBD1. Germline values: CDR1 KGHSY, CDR2 FQNENV. V trimming: 3 bases; J trimming: 5 bases; junction bases outside the gene matches: 4. The CDR3 is 13 amino acids. In DNA form, the CDR3 reads TGTGCCAGCAGCCAGCACAGGGGTCACGAGCAGTACTTC. Protein: CASSQHRGHEQYF.

The chain combines TRBV4-3 with TRBJ1-1; 9 bases agree with TRBD1. The CDR3 has 14 amino acids. Per germline, CDR1 LGHNA and CDR2 YSLEER. V was pared by 3 bases and J by 10 bases, with 9 bases of the junction left unmatched. The CDR3 loop reads CASSQGQGAIRAFF. In nucleotides, the CDR3 is TGCGCCAGCAGCCAGGGACAGGGTGCGATCAGAGCTTTCTTT.

This chain uses TRBV27 with TRBJ1-5, with 10 bases lining up with TRBD1. In germline, CDR1 is MNHEY, CDR2 SMNVEV (reference sequence). CDR3 size: 17 residues. Trimming cost V 6 bases and J 1 base; bases outside gene matches: 9. As DNA, the CDR3 is TGTGCCAGCAGGCCAGACAGGGGGCGTGGGAGCAATCAGCCCCAGCATTTT. This translates into CASRPDRGRGSNQPQHF.

The chain carries TRBV14 and TRBJ2-3, with 8 bases lining up with TRBD2. V dropped 4 bases and J dropped 0; count of bases not matched to a gene: 3. The CDR3 is 15 amino acids. Germline lookup yields CDR1 SGHDN and CDR2 FVKESK. The CDR3 sequence is CASSLGLASTDTQYF. For the CDR3, the DNA is TGTGCCAGCAGCCTCGGACTAGCTAGCACAGATACGCAGTATTTT.

The V call is TRBV5-1, the J call TRBJ2-7, with a weak D call TRBD2 (5 bases). The V gene's germline CDR1 is SGHRS and CDR2 YFSETQ. Trimming left V 0 bases short and J 2 bases short, with 9 bases between. The CDR3 consists of 14 residues. CDR3 nucleotide sequence: TGCGCCAGCAGCTTGGTGGGGAGCCCCTACGAGCAGTACTTC. This sequence encodes CASSLVGSPYEQYF.

The rearrangement joins TRBV11-3 to TRBJ2-1, with TRBD2 matching over 7 bases. The V and J ends lost 7 bases and 8 bases, in that order; junction bases with no gene match: 20. The V gene's germline CDR1 is SGHNT and CDR2 YENEEA. The CDR3 sequence is 17 residues long. The CDR3 here is CASKLYPEGGSTDEQFF. CDR3 bases: TGTGCCAGCAAACTTTACCCGGAAGGCGGGAGTACGGATGAGCAGTTCTTC.

The genes are TRBV19 and TRBJ2-4; D might be TRBD1 or TRBD2, each matching 7 bases. In germline, CDR1 is LNHDA, CDR2 SQIVND (reference sequence). This CDR3 contains 14 residues. Trimming took off 3 bases at V and 6 bases at J, with 12 bases between the two ends. The CDR3 reads CASSIGRGGNIQYF. CDR3 bases: TGTGCCAGTAGTATCGGCAGGGGGGGAAACATTCAGTACTTC.

The chain carries TRBV4-3 and TRBJ1-4; D uncertain. With 0 bases removed from V and 5 bases from J, the gap between germline ends came to 10 bases. CDR1 is LGHNA and CDR2 is YSLEER in the germline V gene. The CDR3 spans 15 residues. The CDR3 protein is CASSQDHGVNEKLFF. CDR3 coding DNA: TGCGCCAGCAGCCAAGATCACGGGGTCAATGAAAAACTGTTTTTT.

V and J are TRBV6-5 and TRBJ2-5; 7 nucleotides line up with TRBD2. The CDR3 covers 13 residues. With 6 bases clipped from V and 4 bases from J, the junction kept 5 bases outside the gene matches. Germline values: CDR1 MNHEY, CDR2 SVGAGI. The CDR3 is CASSRLARETQYF. In DNA, the CDR3 is TGTGCCAGCAGCCGACTAGCCCGAGAGACCCAGTACTTC.

The rearrangement links TRBV4-1 to TRBJ2-4; 11 nucleotides agree with TRBD2. CDR3 length equals 17 residues. Germline V gene sequence: CDR1 MGHRA, CDR2 YSYEKL. Trimming at V came to 2 bases and at J to 2 bases, leaving 5 bases not matched to a gene. The CDR3 is CASSQPTSGRTKNIQYF. CDR3 coding DNA: TGCGCCAGCAGCCAACCTACTAGCGGGAGAACCAAAAACATTCAGTACTTC.